This T cell receptor (beta chain) is from a study of OX40 agonist ivuxolimab in advanced cancers. Looking at the study overall: Ivuxolimab doses were 0.01, 0.1, 0.3, 1.5, 3 or 10 mg/kg every 2 weeks.

Trimming shortened V by 0 bases and J by 7 bases, and 10 bases separated the two germline ends. There are 13 residues in the CDR3. Germline lookup yields CDR1 LGHNA and CDR2 YNFKEQ. The table came from immunoSEQ multiplex PCR; TCRdb's copy has only in-frame clones and leaves some out. The repertoire holds about 28,000 clones, with roughly 85% as singletons. Sequencing was performed on CD4+ or CD8+ T cells sorted from blood, taken in a trial of the OX40 agonist ivuxolimab. The sequence was obtained from an adult with an advanced solid tumor such as melanoma, head and neck, liver or kidney cancer. The rearrangement uses TRBV4-2 and TRBJ2-7, with TRBD1 as a possible D gene (6 bases). CDR3 in DNA: TGTGCCAGCAGCCAAGAAGGGGGATGGGAGCAGTACTTC. Protein sequence: CASSQEGGWEQYF.